This TCR beta chain was obtained from a study of OX40 agonist ivuxolimab in advanced cancers. As for the study in general: Patients in the trial were receiving intravenous ivuxolimab every 2 weeks, at doses of 0.01 to 10 mg/kg. Every patient in dose escalation had hepatocellular carcinoma, melanoma, renal cell or head and neck cancer.

Germline V lookup: CDR1 ENHRY, CDR2 SYGVKD. The CDR3 is made up of 12 amino acids. The ends were cut back, 6 bases at V and 0 bases at J, with 5 bases in the middle. General study points: Clonal expansion was seen in CD4+ and CD8+ blood T cells by week 6 at 0.1 to 3.0 mg/kg.

Of note for this clone: What it recognizes is unknown.

The repertoire was sequenced with immunoSEQ multiplex PCR; TCRdb's copy has only in-frame clones and lacks some. Counted here are some 80,000 clones, 70% to 90% occurring once; the ten biggest clones make up 0.72%. The receptor was isolated from an adult with an advanced solid tumor such as melanoma, head and neck, liver or kidney cancer. The chain has TRBV10-3 and TRBJ2-5; no clear D gene. The starting material was CD4+ or CD8+ T cells sorted from blood, obtained in a trial of the OX40 agonist ivuxolimab. CDR3 region: CAISPDQETQYF. In nucleotides, the CDR3 is TGTGCCATCAGCCCCGACCAAGAGACCCAGTACTTC.